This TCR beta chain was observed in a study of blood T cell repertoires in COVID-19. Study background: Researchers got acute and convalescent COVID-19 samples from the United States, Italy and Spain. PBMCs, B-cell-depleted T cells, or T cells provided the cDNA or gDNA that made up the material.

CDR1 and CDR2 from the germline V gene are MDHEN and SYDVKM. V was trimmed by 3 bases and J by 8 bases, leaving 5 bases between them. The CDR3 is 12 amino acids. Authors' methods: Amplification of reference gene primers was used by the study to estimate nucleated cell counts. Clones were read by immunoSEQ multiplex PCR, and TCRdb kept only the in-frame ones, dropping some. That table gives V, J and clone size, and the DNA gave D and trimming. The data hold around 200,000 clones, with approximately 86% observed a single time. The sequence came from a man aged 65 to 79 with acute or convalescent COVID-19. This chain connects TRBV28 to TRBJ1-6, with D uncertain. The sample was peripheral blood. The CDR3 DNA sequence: TGTGCCAGCAGTTTGAGGTATTCACCCCTCCACTTT. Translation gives CASSLRYSPLHF.